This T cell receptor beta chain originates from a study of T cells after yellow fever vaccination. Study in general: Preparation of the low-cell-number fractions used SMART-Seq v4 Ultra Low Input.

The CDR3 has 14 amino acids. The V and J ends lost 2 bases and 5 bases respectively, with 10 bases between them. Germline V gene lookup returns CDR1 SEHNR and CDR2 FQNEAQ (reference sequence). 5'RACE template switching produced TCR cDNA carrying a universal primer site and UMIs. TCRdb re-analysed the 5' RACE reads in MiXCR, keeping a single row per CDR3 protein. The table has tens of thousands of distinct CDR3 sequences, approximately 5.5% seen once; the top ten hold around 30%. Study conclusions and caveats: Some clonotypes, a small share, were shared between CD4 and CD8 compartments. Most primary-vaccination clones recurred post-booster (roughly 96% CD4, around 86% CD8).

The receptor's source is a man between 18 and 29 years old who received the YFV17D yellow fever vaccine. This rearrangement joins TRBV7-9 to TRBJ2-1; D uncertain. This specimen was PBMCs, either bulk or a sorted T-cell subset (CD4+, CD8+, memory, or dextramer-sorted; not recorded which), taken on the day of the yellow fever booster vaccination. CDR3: CASSLRYGDNEQFF. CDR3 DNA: TGTGCCAGCAGCTTACGTTACGGAGACAATGAGCAGTTCTTC.